Listed below are T cell receptor beta chains from one sample, sequenced in a study of CD4 T cells in relation to SARS-CoV-2 and coronaviruses. No antigen has been assigned to these receptors. Repertoires were generated with immunoSEQ multiplex PCR, while TCRdb's copy carries only in-frame clones and drops some. The profile shows approximately 30,000 clones, roughly 69% of them singletons. The sequenced sample was CD4+ T cells from PBMCs, cultured in vitro. These receptors came from a human donor in good health. Each CDR3 is given with its conserved first and last residue. The order of the fields is clone size, J gene, V gene, D gene, CDR3 protein, CDR3 DNA. The D gene is left open where the match is weak. Clone size is given for some rows only: seen once, a few or many times, or a class if the clone is expanded.

NA	TRBJ2-7	TRBV7-9	NA	CASSPWTRSEQYF	TGTGCCAGCAGCCCCTGGACAAGAAGCGAGCAGTACTTC
NA	TRBJ1-2	TRBV19	TRBD1	CATRQGAVYGYTF	TGTGCCACAAGACAGGGGGCAGTCTATGGCTACACCTTC
NA	TRBJ2-7	TRBV5-1	TRBD2	CASSSQGGLEQYF	TGCGCCAGCAGCTCCCAGGGAGGGCTCGAGCAGTACTTC
NA	TRBJ2-7	TRBV18	NA	CASSPQGRGGAEQYF	TGTGCCAGCTCACCACAGGGAAGGGGGGGTGCCGAGCAGTACTTC
NA	TRBJ1-2	TRBV19	NA	CASTDQGRGYGYTF	TGTGCCAGTACTGATCAGGGCCGGGGCTATGGCTACACCTTC
once	TRBJ2-2	TRBV7-7	NA	CASSSTRGGELFF	TGTGCTAGCAGTTCCACCCGGGGCGGGGAGCTGTTTTTT
NA	TRBJ1-2	TRBV27	NA	CASSYSRDSVYGYTF	TGTGCCAGCAGTTACTCACGGGATTCCGTCTATGGCTACACCTTC
NA	TRBJ2-3	TRBV19	TRBD2	CASSGLAGVDTQYF	TGTGCCAGTAGCGGACTAGCGGGAGTAGATACGCAGTATTTT
few	TRBJ2-7	TRBV7-2	TRBD2	CASSLRASGGEQYF	TGTGCCAGCAGCTTAAGGGCTAGCGGGGGCGAGCAGTACTTC
NA	TRBJ1-6	TRBV4-3	NA	CASSQDSAGFSNSPLHF	TGCGCCAGCAGCCAAGATTCTGCGGGATTCAGTAATTCACCCCTCCACTTT
NA	TRBJ1-1	TRBV25-1	NA	CASSGPVNTEAFF	TGTGCCAGCAGTGGTCCTGTGAACACTGAAGCTTTCTTT
NA	TRBJ1-1	TRBV19	NA	CASSTHKDTEAFF	TGTGCCAGTAGTACCCACAAGGACACTGAAGCTTTCTTT
NA	TRBJ1-5	TRBV5-8	TRBD1	CASSALRGLSNQPQHF	TGTGCCAGCAGTGCCCTCAGGGGGCTGAGCAATCAGCCCCAGCATTTT
NA	TRBJ1-5	TRBV6-2/TRBV6-3	NA	CASSYSRYSNQPQHF	TGTGCCAGCAGTTACTCCAGATATAGCAATCAGCCCCAGCATTTT
NA	TRBJ1-5	TRBV3-1/TRBV3-2	TRBD1	CASSQDGTGGLQPQHF	TGTGCCAGCAGCCAAGATGGGACAGGGGGTTTGCAGCCCCAGCATTTT
NA	TRBJ2-7	TRBV7-2	NA	CASRVDGNPSEQYF	TGTGCCAGCAGAGTTGACGGGAACCCTAGCGAGCAGTACTTC
few	TRBJ2-1	TRBV28	NA	CASSLAGRDEQFF	TGTGCCAGCAGTTTAGCGGGGCGGGATGAGCAGTTCTTC
NA	TRBJ1-1	TRBV11-2	NA	CASSPDSLNTEAFF	TGTGCCAGCAGTCCGGACAGCCTGAACACTGAAGCTTTCTTT
NA	TRBJ2-7	TRBV10-1	TRBD1	CASSGTGGEQYF	TGCGCCAGCAGTGGGACAGGGGGCGAGCAGTACTTC
NA	TRBJ1-2	TRBV6-2/TRBV6-3	NA	CASSYSENLRGYTF	TGTGCCAGCAGTTACTCGGAGAATCTAAGGGGCTACACCTTC
NA	TRBJ1-6	TRBV7-9	NA	CASSPGSDRYNSPLHF	TGTGCCAGCAGCCCCGGGTCGGACAGATATAATTCACCCCTCCACTTT
NA	TRBJ1-3	TRBV7-8	NA	CASSTGTYGNTIYF	TGTGCCAGCAGCACCGGGACATATGGAAACACCATATATTTT
few	TRBJ1-2	TRBV6-2/TRBV6-3	NA	CASSYSPAALSTF	TGTGCCAGCAGTTACTCCCCGGCGGCCTTATCCACCTTC
few	TRBJ1-1	TRBV4-1	TRBD1	CASSQAYRGRTEAFF	TGCGCCAGCAGCCAAGCGTACAGGGGGCGGACTGAAGCTTTCTTT
NA	TRBJ1-4	TRBV5-5	NA	CASSLEWSSLGEKLFF	TGTGCCAGCAGCTTGGAGTGGTCTTCGCTCGGGGAAAAACTGTTTTTT
NA	TRBJ1-5	TRBV6-1	TRBD1	CASSDNRGQGQPQHF	TGTGCCAGCAGTGATAACAGGGGGCAGGGTCAGCCCCAGCATTTT
NA	TRBJ2-7	TRBV7-2	NA	CASSVLATDTYEQYF	TGTGCCAGCAGCGTCCTTGCGACTGACACCTACGAGCAGTACTTC
NA	TRBJ2-2	TRBV2	NA	CASSERGVGELFF	TGTGCCAGCAGTGAACGGGGAGTGGGGGAGCTGTTTTTT
NA	TRBJ2-3	TRBV6-5	NA	CASKAMTSTDTQYF	TGTGCCAGCAAGGCGATGACTAGCACAGATACGCAGTATTTT
NA	TRBJ2-3	TRBV7-3	NA	CASSGASTDTQYF	TGTGCCAGCAGCGGGGCTAGCACAGATACGCAGTATTTT
NA	TRBJ2-3	TRBV9	NA	CASSVTSTDTQYF	TGTGCCAGCAGCGTAACCAGCACAGATACGCAGTATTTT
NA	TRBJ2-3	TRBV5-1	TRBD2	CASSLYGGRGTDTQYF	TGCGCCAGCAGCTTGTATGGCGGGAGGGGCACAGATACGCAGTATTTT
NA	TRBJ2-3	TRBV10-1	NA	CASSRSTDTQYF	TGCGCCAGCAGCAGAAGCACAGATACGCAGTATTTT
NA	TRBJ1-5	TRBV12-3/TRBV12-4	NA	CASRPLQGMAQHF	TGTGCCAGCAGACCCCTACAGGGCATGGCCCAGCATTTT
NA	TRBJ2-7	TRBV10-1	NA	CASSNWGEQYF	TGCGCCAGCAGCAACTGGGGCGAGCAGTACTTC
once	TRBJ2-1	TRBV11-2	NA	CASSLGQRNEQFF	TGTGCCAGCAGCTTAGGACAGAGAAATGAGCAGTTCTTC
NA	TRBJ2-2	TRBV19	NA	CASSKAVNTGELFF	TGTGCCAGTAGTAAAGCGGTTAACACCGGGGAGCTGTTTTTT
NA	TRBJ1-1	TRBV12-5	NA	CASGLSFTEAFF	TGTGCTAGTGGTTTGAGTTTCACTGAAGCTTTCTTT
few	TRBJ1-5	TRBV2	TRBD1	CASSETGRNQPQHF	TGTGCCAGCAGTGAGACAGGGAGGAATCAGCCCCAGCATTTT
NA	TRBJ2-1	TRBV7-9	TRBD1	CASSSIGRDRSSYNEQFF	TGTGCCAGCAGCTCCATCGGGCGGGACAGGAGCTCCTACAATGAGCAGTTCTTC
NA	TRBJ2-3	TRBV7-2	TRBD1	CASSLTGAGDTQYF	TGTGCCAGCAGCCTGACAGGGGCGGGAGATACGCAGTATTTT
NA	TRBJ2-7	TRBV27	TRBD1	CASSTDRGWEQYF	TGTGCCAGCAGTACCGACAGGGGTTGGGAGCAGTACTTC
few	TRBJ1-6	TRBV4-1	NA	CASSQENTNSPLHF	TGCGCCAGCAGCCAAGAAAACACTAATTCACCCCTCCACTTT
NA	TRBJ1-2	TRBV27	NA	CASSLDRGDYGYTF	TGTGCCAGCAGTTTAGACCGGGGGGACTATGGCTACACCTTC
few	TRBJ2-5	TRBV12-3/TRBV12-4	NA	CASRTGKQETQYF	TGTGCCAGCAGGACAGGCAAGCAAGAGACCCAGTACTTC